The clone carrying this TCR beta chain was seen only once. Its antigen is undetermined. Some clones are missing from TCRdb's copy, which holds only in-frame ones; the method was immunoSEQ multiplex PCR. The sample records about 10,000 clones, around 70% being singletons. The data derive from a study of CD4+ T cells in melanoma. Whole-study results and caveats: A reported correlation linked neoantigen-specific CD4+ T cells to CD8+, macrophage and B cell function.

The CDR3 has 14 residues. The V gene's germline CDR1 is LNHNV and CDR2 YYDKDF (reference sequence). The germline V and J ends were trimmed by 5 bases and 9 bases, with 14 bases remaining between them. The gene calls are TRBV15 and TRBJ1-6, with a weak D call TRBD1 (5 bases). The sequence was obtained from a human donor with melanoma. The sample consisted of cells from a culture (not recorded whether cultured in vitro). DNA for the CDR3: TGTGCCACCAGCTTAGACAGAGGCGGTTCACCCCTCCACTTT. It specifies CATSLDRGGSPLHF.